This T cell receptor beta chain derives from a study of human versus mouse CDR3 diversity and MHC coevolution. As for the study in general: immunoSEQ was reported to reach one in 200,000 T cells sensitivity. Between about 0.6 x 10^7 and 1.6 x 10^7 valid reads came from each sample.

With V trimmed by 1 base and J by 6 bases, 10 bases remained unmatched. CDR1 is LGHNT and CDR2 is FRNRAP in the germline V gene. The CDR3 consists of 17 residues. General study findings and limits: iCHAO1 estimated the human TCR beta repertoire at 1.5 million to 2 million clonotypes.

This clone was recorded only once. Its antigen is unidentified. TCRdb's copy holds only in-frame clones and misses some; the assay was immunoSEQ multiplex PCR. The sample yields fewer than 80,000 clones, around 90% seen once. The receptor was isolated from a person aged 25 to 75 in good health. The chain combines TRBV12-5 with TRBJ2-1, with TRBD1 matching over 9 bases. Sample: naive CD4+ T cells from blood. As to subset: CD45RO-negative CD62L-positive naive CD4 T cells. The CDR3 DNA is TGTGCTAGTGGTTTGGAACGGGGACAGGGAAGGTCCAATGAGCAGTTCTTC. Its protein product is CASGLERGQGRSNEQFF.